The 15 T cell receptor beta chains below come from one sample, sequenced in a study of cytomegalovirus exposure and HLA in healthy donors. PCR was performed using 60 Vbeta and 13 Jbeta primers. Data came from immunoSEQ multiplex PCR; TCRdb stores just in-frame clones and leaves some out. The profile shows around 200,000 clones, approximately 90% of them singletons. The sequencing sample was made of PBMCs. Every receptor here comes from a woman under 30 in good health and CMV-seronegative.

The chain has TRBV5-4 and TRBJ2-3; 8 bases line up with TRBD1. J gave up 4 bases and V 2 bases, and 3 bases lay outside the gene matches. Germline V lookup: CDR1 SGHNT, CDR2 YYREEE (reference sequence). CDR3 length: 14 amino acids. This CDR3 is CASSLKQGADTQYF. Here the CDR3 DNA reads TGTGCCAGCAGCTTAAAACAGGGGGCAGATACGCAGTATTTT.

This clone was seen once. The V call is TRBV20-1, the J call TRBJ2-1; D uncertain. Germline CDR1 reads DFQATT; CDR2 reads SNEGSKA (reference sequence). The CDR3 contains 11 residues. The CDR3 sequence is CTFSSYNEQFF. CDR3 in DNA: TGCACCTTTTCCTCCTACAATGAGCAGTTCTTC.

This chain links TRBV7-9 with TRBJ2-2; D is unclear. Germline V lookup: CDR1 SEHNR, CDR2 FQNEAQ (reference sequence). Deletions cut 2 bases from V and 4 bases from J, with 5 bases between. The CDR3 contains 13 residues. This chain's CDR3 is CASSLFITGELFF. The CDR3 bases are TGTGCCAGCAGCTTATTCATCACCGGGGAGCTGTTTTTT. Drawing the rest from reference TRBV7-9 and TRBJ2-2, the complete variable domain is DTGVSQNPRHKITKRGQNVTFRCDPISEHNRLYWYRQTLGQGPEFLTYFQNEAQLEKSRLLSDRFSAERPKGSFSTLEIQRTEQGDSAMYLCASSLFITGELFFGEGSRLTVL.

This clone was found a few times. The gene calls are TRBV19 and TRBJ2-1, with 8 bases identical to TRBD1. CDR3 length: 15 amino acids. Per germline, CDR1 LNHDA and CDR2 SQIVND (reference sequence). V lost 6 bases to trimming and J lost 7 bases; unmatched junction nucleotides: 11. The CDR3 spells CASRMMQGAENEQFF. CDR3 in DNA: TGTGCCAGTAGGATGATGCAGGGGGCGGAAAATGAGCAGTTCTTC.

The genes are TRBV7-8 and TRBJ2-1; 12 bases match TRBD2. Germline V gene sequence: CDR1 SGHVS, CDR2 FQNEAQ. The CDR3 extends over 17 amino acids. V shed 1 base, J shed 3 bases, and the junction held 4 bases outside the gene matches. CDR3 sequence reads: CASSLGLAGGIYNEQFF. The CDR3 coding sequence is TGTGCCAGCAGCTTAGGGCTAGCGGGAGGGATCTACAATGAGCAGTTCTTC. Supplemented by reference TRBV7-8 and TRBJ2-1, the full variable domain reads GAGVSQSPRYKVAKRGQDVALRCDPISGHVSLFWYQQALGQGPEFLTYFQNEAQLDKSGLPSDRFFAERPEGSVSTLKIQRTQQEDSAVYLCASSLGLAGGIYNEQFFGPGTRLTVL.

The rearrangement joins TRBV9 to TRBJ2-3, with a weak D call TRBD1 (5 bases). V was trimmed by 6 bases and J by 2 bases, leaving 13 bases between them. Germline-derived CDR1 and CDR2 are SGDLS and YYNGEE. This CDR3 has 14 amino acids. As DNA, the CDR3 is TGTGCCAGCACCAAGGGGCGCTTCACAGATACGCAGTATTTT. Translating gives CASTKGRFTDTQYF.

The count of this clone is one. J is TRBJ1-5 and V is TRBV16, with D possibly matching TRBD1 (5 bases). With 3 bases removed from V and 8 bases from J, the gap between germline ends came to 14 bases. Germline assignment: CDR1 KGHSY and CDR2 FQNENV. This CDR3 has 14 amino acids. The CDR3 here is CASSQGPPPKPQHF. The CDR3 DNA follows: TGTGCCAGCAGCCAGGGGCCGCCCCCGAAGCCCCAGCATTTT. Using reference TRBV16 and TRBJ1-5 for the parts outside the CDR3, the full variable domain is GEEVAQTPKHLVRGEGQKAKLYCAPIKGHSYVFWYQQVLKNEFKFLISFQNENVFDETGMPKERFSAKCLPNSPCSLEIQATKLEDSAVYFCASSQGPPPKPQHFGDGTRLSIL.

The DNA for the CDR3 is TGCGCCAGCAGCTTGGTTACGGGGTATGGCTACACCTTC. Protein sequence: CASSLVTGYGYTF. The chain combines TRBV5-1 with TRBJ1-2, with D unresolved. The CDR3 loop spans 13 amino acids. Germline CDR1 reads SGHRS; CDR2 reads YFSETQ. Trimming left V 0 bases short and J 5 bases short, with 8 bases between.

The chain carries TRBV27 and TRBJ1-6; D unresolved. Per germline, CDR1 MNHEY and CDR2 SMNVEV (reference sequence). V lost 6 bases, J lost 0 bases, and 21 bases lay in between. The CDR3 covers 19 residues. CDR3 bases: TGTGCCAGCAGGCCCGAAACGAATCGGTGGAGCTCCTATAATTCACCCCTCCACTTT. As protein: CASRPETNRWSSYNSPLHF.

The CDR3 sequence: CASSSITGTWKNIQYF. The CDR3 DNA sequence: TGTGCCAGCAGCTCGATCACAGGGACGTGGAAAAACATTCAGTACTTC. The chain combines TRBV13 with TRBJ2-4, with TRBD1 as a possible D gene (6 bases). V lost 4 bases to trimming and J lost 4 bases, with 17 bases between them. CDR1 is PRHDT and CDR2 is FYEKMQ in the germline V gene (reference sequence). This CDR3 has 16 residues.

This chain uses TRBV2 with TRBJ2-7, with TRBD1 matching over 8 bases. After removal of 2 bases from V and 3 bases from J, the junction contained 3 bases not matched to a gene. Germline V gene lookup returns CDR1 SNHLY and CDR2 FYNNEI. This CDR3 has 14 amino acids. In DNA form, the CDR3 reads TGTGCCAGCAGTGAAACAGGGGGACACTACGAGCAGTACTTC. It is translated as CASSETGGHYEQYF.

The V gene is TRBV5-4, the J gene TRBJ2-7; a weak D match, TRBD1 (5 bases). With 4 bases removed from V and 0 bases from J, the gap between germline ends came to 20 bases. Germline-derived CDR1 and CDR2 are SGHNT and YYREEE (reference sequence). The CDR3 contains 17 residues. CDR3 nucleotide sequence: TGTGCCAGCAGCCCGACCCCAGACAGCATAACCTCCTACGAGCAGTACTTC. Its protein is CASSPTPDSITSYEQYF.

J is TRBJ1-3 and V is TRBV6-1; no reliable D call. V was cut by 2 bases and J by 7 bases, with 15 bases left in between. The germline V gene has CDR1 MNHNS and CDR2 SASEGT. The CDR3 consists of 15 residues. The CDR3 region is CASSESRDGRNTIYF. The DNA for the CDR3 is TGTGCCAGCAGTGAAAGCCGGGATGGGCGGAACACCATATATTTT.

The chain links TRBV19 to TRBJ2-1; 12 bases fit TRBD2. CDR1 is LNHDA and CDR2 is SQIVND in the germline V gene (reference sequence). CDR3 length: 16 residues. V gave up 5 bases and J gave up 7 bases; unmatched junction bases: 9. CDR3 residues: CASSPHSGLAGNEQFF. CDR3 coding DNA: TGTGCCAGTAGTCCCCACTCCGGACTAGCGGGGAATGAGCAGTTCTTC.

The chain uses TRBV7-3 and TRBJ1-1, with unresolved D. The length of the CDR3 is 15 residues. Deletions cut 0 bases from V and 4 bases from J, with 12 bases between. The germline V gene has CDR1 SGHTA and CDR2 FQGTGA. The CDR3: CASSLTSGGSTEAFF. CDR3 sequence (DNA): TGTGCCAGCAGCTTAACGTCGGGTGGAAGCACTGAAGCTTTCTTT.